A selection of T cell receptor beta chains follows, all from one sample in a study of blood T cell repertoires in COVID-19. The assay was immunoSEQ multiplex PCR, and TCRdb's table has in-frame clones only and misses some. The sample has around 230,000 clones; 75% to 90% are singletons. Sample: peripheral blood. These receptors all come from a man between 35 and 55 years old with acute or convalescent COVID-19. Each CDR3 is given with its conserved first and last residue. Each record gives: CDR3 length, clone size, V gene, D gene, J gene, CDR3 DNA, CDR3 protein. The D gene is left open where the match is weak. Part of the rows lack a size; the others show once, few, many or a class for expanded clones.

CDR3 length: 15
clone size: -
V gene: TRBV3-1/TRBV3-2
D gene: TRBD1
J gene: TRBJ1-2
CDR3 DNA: TGTGCCAGCAGCCAGGAAAGACAGGGGGGCTATGGCTACACCTTC
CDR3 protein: CASSQERQGGYGYTF

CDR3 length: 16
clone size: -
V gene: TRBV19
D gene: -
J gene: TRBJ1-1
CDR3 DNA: TGTGCCAGTACGATCCTCCGGGGGAGGGAGGGCACTGAAGCTTTCTTT
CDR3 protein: CASTILRGREGTEAFF

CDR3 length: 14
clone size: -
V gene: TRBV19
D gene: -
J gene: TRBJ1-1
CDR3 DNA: TGTGCCAGTAGTATATCCGGGGGGAACACTGAAGCTTTCTTT
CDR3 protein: CASSISGGNTEAFF

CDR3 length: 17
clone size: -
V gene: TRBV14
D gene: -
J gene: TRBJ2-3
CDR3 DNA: TGTGCCAGCAGCCAAACGACAAGGGCGGGGGCAACAGATACGCAGTATTTT
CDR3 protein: CASSQTTRAGATDTQYF

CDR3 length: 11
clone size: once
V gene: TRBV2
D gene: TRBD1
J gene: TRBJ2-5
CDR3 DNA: TGTGCCAGCGGGGGACAGGGACCCCAGTACTTC
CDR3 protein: CASGGQGPQYF

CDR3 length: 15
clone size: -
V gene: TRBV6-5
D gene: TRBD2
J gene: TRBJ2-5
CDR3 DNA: TGTGCCAGCACCGCGGGGACTAGCGGGAGGGGGGCCCAGTACTTC
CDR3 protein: CASTAGTSGRGAQYF

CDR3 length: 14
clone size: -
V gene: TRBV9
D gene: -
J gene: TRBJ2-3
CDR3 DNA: TGTGCCAGCAGCACTAGTGCCCCCACAGATACGCAGTATTTT
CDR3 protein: CASSTSAPTDTQYF

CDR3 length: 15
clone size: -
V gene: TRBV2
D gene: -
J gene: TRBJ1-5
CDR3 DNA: TGTGCCAGCAGTGAAGAGGGCGGGGGCAATCAGCCCCAGCATTTT
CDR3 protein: CASSEEGGGNQPQHF

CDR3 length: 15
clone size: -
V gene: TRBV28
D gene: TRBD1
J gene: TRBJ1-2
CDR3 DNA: TGTGCCAGCAGGAGCCCGACAGGGAAGGGCGATGGCTACACCTTC
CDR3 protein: CASRSPTGKGDGYTF

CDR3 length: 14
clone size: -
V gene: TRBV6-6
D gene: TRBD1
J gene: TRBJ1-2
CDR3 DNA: TGTGCCAGCAGTTACGAGACGACAGGGCATGGCTACACCTTC
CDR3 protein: CASSYETTGHGYTF

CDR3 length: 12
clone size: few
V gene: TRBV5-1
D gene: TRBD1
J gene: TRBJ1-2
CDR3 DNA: TGCGCCAGCAGCGGACAGGGCTATGGCTACACCTTC
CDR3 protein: CASSGQGYGYTF

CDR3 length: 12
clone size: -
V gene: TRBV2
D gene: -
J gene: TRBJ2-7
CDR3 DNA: TGTGCCAGCCGGGTTATACCCCTCGAGCAGTACTTC
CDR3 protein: CASRVIPLEQYF

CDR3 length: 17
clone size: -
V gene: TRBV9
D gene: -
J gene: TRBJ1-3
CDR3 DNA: TGTGCCAGCAGCGCCATGGGGAGACGGACGAGTGGAAACACCATATATTTT
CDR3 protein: CASSAMGRRTSGNTIYF

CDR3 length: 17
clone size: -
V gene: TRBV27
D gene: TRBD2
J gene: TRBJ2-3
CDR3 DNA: TGTGCCAGCAGTTTGCTCTCGACTAGCGGGCCCACAGATACGCAGTATTTT
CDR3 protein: CASSLLSTSGPTDTQYF

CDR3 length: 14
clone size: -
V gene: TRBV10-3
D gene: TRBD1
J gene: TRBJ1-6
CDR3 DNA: TGTGCCATCAAAGAGGGACAGTCCGATTCACCCCTCCACTTT
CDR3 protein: CAIKEGQSDSPLHF

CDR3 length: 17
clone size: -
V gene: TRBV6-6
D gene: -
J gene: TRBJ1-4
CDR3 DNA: TGTGCCAGCAGTCCACTCCGGAGGACGGACAGAAATGAAAAACTGTTTTTT
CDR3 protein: CASSPLRRTDRNEKLFF

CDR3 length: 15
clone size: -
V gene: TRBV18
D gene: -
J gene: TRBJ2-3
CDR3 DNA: TGTGCCAGCTCACCCCGGGACAAGCGCACAGATACGCAGTATTTT
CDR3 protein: CASSPRDKRTDTQYF

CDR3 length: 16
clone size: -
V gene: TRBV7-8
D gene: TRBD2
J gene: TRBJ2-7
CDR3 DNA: TGTGCCAGCAGCTTACCTAGCGGGAGAGTCACCTACGAGCAGTACTTC
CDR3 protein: CASSLPSGRVTYEQYF

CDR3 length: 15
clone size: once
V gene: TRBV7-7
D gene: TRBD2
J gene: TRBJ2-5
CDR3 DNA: TGTGCCAGCAGCTTTAGCGGGGGGGATCAAGAGACCCAGTACTTC
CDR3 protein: CASSFSGGDQETQYF

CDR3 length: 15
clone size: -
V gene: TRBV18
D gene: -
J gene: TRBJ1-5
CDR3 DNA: TGTGCCAGCTCACCGAGTGTTAATAGCAATCAGCCCCAGCATTTT
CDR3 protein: CASSPSVNSNQPQHF

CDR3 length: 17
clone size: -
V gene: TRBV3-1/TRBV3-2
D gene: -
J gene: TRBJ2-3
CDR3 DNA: TGTGCCAGCAGCCCCTCCGGCGGGGTCCGCCGCACAGATACGCAGTATTTT
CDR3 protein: CASSPSGGVRRTDTQYF

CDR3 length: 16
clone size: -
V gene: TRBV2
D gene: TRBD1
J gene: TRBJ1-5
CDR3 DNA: TGTGCCAGCAGTGGACAGGGGTTATATAGCAATCAGCCCCAGCATTTT
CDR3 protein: CASSGQGLYSNQPQHF

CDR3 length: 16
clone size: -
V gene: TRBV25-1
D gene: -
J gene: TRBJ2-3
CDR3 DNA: TGTGCCAGCAGTGAATCGCGAGGACAAGGCACAGATACGCAGTATTTT
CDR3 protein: CASSESRGQGTDTQYF

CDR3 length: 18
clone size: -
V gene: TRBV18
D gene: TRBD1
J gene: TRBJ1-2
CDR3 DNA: TGTGCCAGCTCACCACGAGAGGGAACAGGGGCCACTAACTATGGCTACACCTTC
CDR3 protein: CASSPREGTGATNYGYTF

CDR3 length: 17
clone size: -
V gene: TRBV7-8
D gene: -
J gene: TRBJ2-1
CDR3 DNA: TGTGCCAGCAGCTTAGAACGGGGAAGAATCCCCTACAATGAGCAGTTCTTC
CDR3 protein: CASSLERGRIPYNEQFF

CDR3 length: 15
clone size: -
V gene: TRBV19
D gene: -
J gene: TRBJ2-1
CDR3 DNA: TGTGCCAGTAGTCAGGAGGGGGCAATCTACAATGAGCAGTTCTTC
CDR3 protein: CASSQEGAIYNEQFF

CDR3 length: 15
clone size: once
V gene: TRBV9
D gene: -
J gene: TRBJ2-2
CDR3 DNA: TGTGCCAGCAGCGTAATGGAGGGGATTGGCGGGGAGCTGTTTTTT
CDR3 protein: CASSVMEGIGGELFF

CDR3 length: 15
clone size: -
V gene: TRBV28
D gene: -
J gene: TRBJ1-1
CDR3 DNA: TGTGCCAGCAGTTTACCCCCGTGGGGAGGGCGTGAAGCTTTCTTT
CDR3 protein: CASSLPPWGGREAFF

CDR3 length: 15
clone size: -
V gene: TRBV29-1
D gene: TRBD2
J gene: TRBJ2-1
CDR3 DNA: TGCAGCGGGGGACTAGCGGGGGAGGTTAACAATGAGCAGTTCTTC
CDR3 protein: CSGGLAGEVNNEQFF

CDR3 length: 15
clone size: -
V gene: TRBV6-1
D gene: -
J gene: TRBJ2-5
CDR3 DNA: TGTGCCAGCAGTGAAACTAGGGTCGGTCAAGAGACCCAGTACTTC
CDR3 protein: CASSETRVGQETQYF

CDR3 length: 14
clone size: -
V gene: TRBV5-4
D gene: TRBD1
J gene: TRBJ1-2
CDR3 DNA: TGTGCCAGCAGCTCCTGGGACAGGGACTATGGCTACACCTTC
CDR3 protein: CASSSWDRDYGYTF

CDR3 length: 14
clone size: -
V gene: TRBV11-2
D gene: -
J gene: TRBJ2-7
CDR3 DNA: TGTGCCAGCAGCTCCTCTGACAGTTCCTACGAGCAGTACTTC
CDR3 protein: CASSSSDSSYEQYF

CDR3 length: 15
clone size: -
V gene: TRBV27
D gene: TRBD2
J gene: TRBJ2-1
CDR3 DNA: TGTGCCAGCAGTCCGACTAGCGGATATTACAATGAGCAGTTCTTC
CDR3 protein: CASSPTSGYYNEQFF

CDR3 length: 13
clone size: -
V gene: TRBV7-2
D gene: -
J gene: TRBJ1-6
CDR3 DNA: TGTGCCAGCAGCTTAGAGGGGTTTTCACCCCTCCACTTT
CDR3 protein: CASSLEGFSPLHF

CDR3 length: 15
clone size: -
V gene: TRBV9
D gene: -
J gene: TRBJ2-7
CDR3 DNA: TGTGCCAGCAGCGTAGCTTATGACTTCACCTACGAGCAGTACTTC
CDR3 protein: CASSVAYDFTYEQYF

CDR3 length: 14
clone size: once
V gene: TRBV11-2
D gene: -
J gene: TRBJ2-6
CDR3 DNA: TGTGCCAGCAGGGGGCAATCTGGGGCCAACGTCCTGACTTTC
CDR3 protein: CASRGQSGANVLTF

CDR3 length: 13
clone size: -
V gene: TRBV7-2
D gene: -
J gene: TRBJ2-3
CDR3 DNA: TGTGCCAGCAGGAAGAGCGGCACAGATACGCAGTATTTT
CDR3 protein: CASRKSGTDTQYF

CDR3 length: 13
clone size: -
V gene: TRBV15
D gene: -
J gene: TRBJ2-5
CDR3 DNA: TGTGCCACCAGCAAGCGCGTCCAAGAGACCCAGTACTTC
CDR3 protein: CATSKRVQETQYF

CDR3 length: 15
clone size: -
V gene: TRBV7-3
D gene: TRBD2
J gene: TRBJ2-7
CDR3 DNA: TGTGCCAGCAGTTTAAGCGGGGGGGCAACCTACGAGCAGTACTTC
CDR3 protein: CASSLSGGATYEQYF

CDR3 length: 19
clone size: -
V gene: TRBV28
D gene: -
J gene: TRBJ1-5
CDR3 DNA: TGTGCCAGCAGTTCCTCAGGGGAAGGATACGTTGTCGGCAATCAGCCCCAGCATTTT
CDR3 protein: CASSSSGEGYVVGNQPQHF

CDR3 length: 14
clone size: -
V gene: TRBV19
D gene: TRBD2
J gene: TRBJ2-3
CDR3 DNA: TGTGCCAGTAGTCTGGGGGGGGGCACAGATACGCAGTATTTT
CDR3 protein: CASSLGGGTDTQYF

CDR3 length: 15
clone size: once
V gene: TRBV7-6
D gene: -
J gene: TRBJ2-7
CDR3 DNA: TGTGCCAGCAGCTCGTCAGACAGACCCCCCTACGAGCAGTACTTC
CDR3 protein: CASSSSDRPPYEQYF

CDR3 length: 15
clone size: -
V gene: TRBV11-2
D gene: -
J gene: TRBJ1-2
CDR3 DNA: TGTGCCAGCAGCCCCCAACAGGGCCGAAACTATGGCTACACCTTC
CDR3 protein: CASSPQQGRNYGYTF

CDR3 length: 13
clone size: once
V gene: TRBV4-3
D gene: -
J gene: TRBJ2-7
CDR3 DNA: TGCGCCAGCAGCCAATGGACTGGCTACGAGCAGTACTTC
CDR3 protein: CASSQWTGYEQYF

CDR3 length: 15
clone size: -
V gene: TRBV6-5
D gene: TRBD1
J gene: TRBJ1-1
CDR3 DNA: TGTGCCAGCATCCTACAGGGGTCCTGGAGCACTGAAGCTTTCTTT
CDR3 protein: CASILQGSWSTEAFF